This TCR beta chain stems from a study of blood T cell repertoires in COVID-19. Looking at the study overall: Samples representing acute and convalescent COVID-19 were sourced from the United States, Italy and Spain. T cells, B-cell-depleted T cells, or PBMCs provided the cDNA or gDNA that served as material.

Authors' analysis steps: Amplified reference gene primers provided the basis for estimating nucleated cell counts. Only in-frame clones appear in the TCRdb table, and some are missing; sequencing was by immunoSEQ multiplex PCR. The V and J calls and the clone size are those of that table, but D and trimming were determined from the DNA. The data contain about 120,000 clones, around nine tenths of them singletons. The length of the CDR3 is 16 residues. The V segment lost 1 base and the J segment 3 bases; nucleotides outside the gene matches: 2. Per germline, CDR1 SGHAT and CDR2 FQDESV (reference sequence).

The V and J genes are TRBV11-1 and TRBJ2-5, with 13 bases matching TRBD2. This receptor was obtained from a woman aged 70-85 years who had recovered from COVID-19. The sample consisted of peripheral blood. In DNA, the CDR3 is TGTGCCAGCAGCTTAGTGGGGACTAGCGGGGAAGAGACCCAGTACTTC. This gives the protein CASSLVGTSGEETQYF.